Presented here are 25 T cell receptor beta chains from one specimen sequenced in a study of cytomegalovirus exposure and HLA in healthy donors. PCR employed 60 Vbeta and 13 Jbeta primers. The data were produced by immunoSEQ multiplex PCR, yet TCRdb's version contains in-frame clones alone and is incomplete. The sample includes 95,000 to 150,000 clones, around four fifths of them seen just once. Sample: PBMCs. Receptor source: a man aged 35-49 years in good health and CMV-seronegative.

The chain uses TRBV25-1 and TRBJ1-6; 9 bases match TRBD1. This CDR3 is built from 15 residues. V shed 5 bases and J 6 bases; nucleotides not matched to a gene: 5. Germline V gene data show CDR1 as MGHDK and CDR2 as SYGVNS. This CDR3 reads CASSPSTGGNSPLHF. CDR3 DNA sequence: TGTGCCAGCAGTCCCTCGACAGGGGGTAATTCACCCCTCCACTTT.

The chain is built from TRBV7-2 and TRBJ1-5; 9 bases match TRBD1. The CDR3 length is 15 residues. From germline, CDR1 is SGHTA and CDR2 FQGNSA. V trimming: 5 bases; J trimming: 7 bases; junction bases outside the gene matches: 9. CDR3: CASSIGDRVGQPQHF. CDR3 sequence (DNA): TGTGCCAGCAGCATAGGGGACAGGGTGGGGCAGCCCCAGCATTTT.

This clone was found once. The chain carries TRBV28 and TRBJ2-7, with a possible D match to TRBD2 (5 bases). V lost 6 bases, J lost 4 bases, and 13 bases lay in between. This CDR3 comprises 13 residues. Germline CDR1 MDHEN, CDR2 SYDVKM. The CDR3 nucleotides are TGTGCCAGCAGCGTTCAACGGGAATACGAGCAGTACTTC. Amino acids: CASSVQREYEQYF.

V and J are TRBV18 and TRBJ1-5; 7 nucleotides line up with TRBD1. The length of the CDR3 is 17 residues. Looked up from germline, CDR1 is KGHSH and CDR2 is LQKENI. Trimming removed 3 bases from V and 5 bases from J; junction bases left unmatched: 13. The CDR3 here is CASSPSDLGTVHQPQHF. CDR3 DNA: TGTGCCAGCTCACCTTCGGATCTTGGGACAGTCCATCAGCCCCAGCATTTT.

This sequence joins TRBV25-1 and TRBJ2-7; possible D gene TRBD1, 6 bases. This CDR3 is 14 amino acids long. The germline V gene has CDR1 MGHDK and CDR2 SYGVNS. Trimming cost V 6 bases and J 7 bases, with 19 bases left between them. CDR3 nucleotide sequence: TGTGCCAGCAGCTGGACAGCCTTCGGGGAAGAGCAGTACTTC. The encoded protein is CASSWTAFGEEQYF.

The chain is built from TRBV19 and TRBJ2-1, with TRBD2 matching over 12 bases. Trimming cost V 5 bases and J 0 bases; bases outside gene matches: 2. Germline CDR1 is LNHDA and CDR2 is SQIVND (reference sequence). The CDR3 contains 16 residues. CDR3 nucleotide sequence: TGTGCCAGTAGTCGGACTAGCGGGAACTCCTACAATGAGCAGTTCTTC. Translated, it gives CASSRTSGNSYNEQFF.

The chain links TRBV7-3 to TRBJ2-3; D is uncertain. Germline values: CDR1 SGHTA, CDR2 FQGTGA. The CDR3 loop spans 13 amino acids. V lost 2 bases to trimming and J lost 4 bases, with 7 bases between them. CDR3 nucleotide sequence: TGTGCCAGCAGCTTAGCTAGATCAGATACGCAGTATTTT. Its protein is CASSLARSDTQYF. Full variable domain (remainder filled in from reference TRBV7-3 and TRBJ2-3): GAGVSQTPSNKVTEKGKYVELRCDPISGHTALYWYRQSLGQGPEFLIYFQGTGAADDSGLPNDRFFAVRPEGSVSTLKIQRTERGDSAVYLCASSLARSDTQYFGPGTRLTVL.

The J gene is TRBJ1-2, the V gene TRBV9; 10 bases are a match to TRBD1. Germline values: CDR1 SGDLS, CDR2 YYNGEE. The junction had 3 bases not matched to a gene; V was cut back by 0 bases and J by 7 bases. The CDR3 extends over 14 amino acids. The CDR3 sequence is CASSVDGQGVGYTF. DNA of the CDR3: TGTGCCAGCAGCGTAGATGGACAGGGGGTTGGCTACACCTTC.

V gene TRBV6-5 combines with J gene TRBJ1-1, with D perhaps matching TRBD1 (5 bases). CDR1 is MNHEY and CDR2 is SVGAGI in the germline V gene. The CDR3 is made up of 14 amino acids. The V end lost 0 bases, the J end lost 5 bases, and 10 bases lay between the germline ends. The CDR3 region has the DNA TGTGCCAGCAGTTACTCGGTAAGGGGTACTGAAGCTTTCTTT. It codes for CASSYSVRGTEAFF.

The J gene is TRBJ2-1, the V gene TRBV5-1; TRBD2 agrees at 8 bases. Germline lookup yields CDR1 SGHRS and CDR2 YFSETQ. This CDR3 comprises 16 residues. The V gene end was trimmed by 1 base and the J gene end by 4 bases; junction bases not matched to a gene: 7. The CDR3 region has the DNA TGCGCCAGCAGCTTGAGCGGGCGGGGGGTTTACAATGAGCAGTTCTTC. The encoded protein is CASSLSGRGVYNEQFF.

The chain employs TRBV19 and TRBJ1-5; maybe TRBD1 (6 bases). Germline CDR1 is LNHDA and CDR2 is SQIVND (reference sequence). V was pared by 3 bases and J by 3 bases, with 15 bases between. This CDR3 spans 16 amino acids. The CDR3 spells CASSILRQVSNQPQHF. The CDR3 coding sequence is TGTGCCAGTAGTATCCTACGACAGGTCTCCAATCAGCCCCAGCATTTT.

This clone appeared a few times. CDR3 protein: CASSSLIGAGANVLTF. The CDR3 DNA sequence: TGTGCCAGCAGCTCCCTCATAGGGGCTGGGGCCAACGTCCTGACTTTC. V usage is TRBV7-9 and J usage is TRBJ2-6, with D tentatively TRBD1 (5 bases). V shed 4 bases and J shed 2 bases, with 12 bases lying between them. Germline V gene data show CDR1 as SEHNR and CDR2 as FQNEAQ (reference sequence). The CDR3 extends over 16 amino acids.

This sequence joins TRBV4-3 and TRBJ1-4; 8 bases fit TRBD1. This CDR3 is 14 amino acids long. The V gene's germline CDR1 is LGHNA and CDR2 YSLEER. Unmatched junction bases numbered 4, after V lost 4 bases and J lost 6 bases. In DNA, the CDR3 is TGCGCCAGCAGCCCCCGGACAGGGTATGAAAAACTGTTTTTT. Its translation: CASSPRTGYEKLFF.

CDR3 amino acids: CASSTGEGLTYEQYF. CDR3 coding DNA: TGTGCCAGCAGCACAGGAGAGGGACTAACCTACGAGCAGTACTTC. The chain joins TRBV9 to TRBJ2-7; 7 bases are a match to TRBD2. V lost 4 bases, J lost 2 bases, and 9 bases stayed unmatched. The CDR3 sequence is 15 residues long. Germline V gives CDR1 SGDLS, CDR2 YYNGEE.

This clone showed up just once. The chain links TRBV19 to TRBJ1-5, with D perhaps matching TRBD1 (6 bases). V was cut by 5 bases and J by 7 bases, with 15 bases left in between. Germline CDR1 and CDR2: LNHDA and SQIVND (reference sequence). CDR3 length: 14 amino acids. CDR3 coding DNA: TGTGCCAGTAGTGCCCAGAGGGGGTACCAGCCCCAGCATTTT. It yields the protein CASSAQRGYQPQHF.

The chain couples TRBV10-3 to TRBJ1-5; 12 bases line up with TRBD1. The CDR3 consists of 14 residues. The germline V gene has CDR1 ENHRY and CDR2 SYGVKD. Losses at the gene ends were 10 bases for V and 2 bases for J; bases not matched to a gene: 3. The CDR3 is CATGTGGGNQPQHF. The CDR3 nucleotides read TGTGCCACCGGGACAGGGGGCGGCAATCAGCCCCAGCATTTT.

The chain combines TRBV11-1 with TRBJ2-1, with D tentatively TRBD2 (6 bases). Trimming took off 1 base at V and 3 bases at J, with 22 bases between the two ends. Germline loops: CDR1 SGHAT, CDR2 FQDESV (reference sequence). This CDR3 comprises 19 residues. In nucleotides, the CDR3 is TGTGCCAGCAGCTTAGTTGGCGGGGTGGGCATGGGCGTCTACAATGAGCAGTTCTTC. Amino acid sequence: CASSLVGGVGMGVYNEQFF.

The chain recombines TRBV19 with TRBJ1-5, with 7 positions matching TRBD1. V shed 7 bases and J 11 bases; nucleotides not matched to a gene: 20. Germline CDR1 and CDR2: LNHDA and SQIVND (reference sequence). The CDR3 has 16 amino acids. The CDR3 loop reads CASMGHRGSLALAQHF. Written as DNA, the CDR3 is TGTGCCAGTATGGGTCACAGGGGATCCCTGGCCTTAGCCCAGCATTTT.

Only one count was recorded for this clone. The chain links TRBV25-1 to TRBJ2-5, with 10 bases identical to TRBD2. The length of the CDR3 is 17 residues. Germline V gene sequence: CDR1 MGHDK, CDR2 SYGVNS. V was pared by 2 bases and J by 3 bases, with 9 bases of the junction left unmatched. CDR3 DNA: TGTGCCAGCAGTGAAGGAGGGGCTAGCGGGGGCAAAGAGACCCAGTACTTC. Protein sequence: CASSEGGASGGKETQYF.

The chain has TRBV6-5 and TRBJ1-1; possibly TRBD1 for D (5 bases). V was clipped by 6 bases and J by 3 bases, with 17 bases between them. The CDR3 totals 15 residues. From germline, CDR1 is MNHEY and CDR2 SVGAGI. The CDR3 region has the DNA TGTGCCAGCAGGCCAACAGGCGGCGGTCACACTGAAGCTTTCTTT. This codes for CASRPTGGGHTEAFF.

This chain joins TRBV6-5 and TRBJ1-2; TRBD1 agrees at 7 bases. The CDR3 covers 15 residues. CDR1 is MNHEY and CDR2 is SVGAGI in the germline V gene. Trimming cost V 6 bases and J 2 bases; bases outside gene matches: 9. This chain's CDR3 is CASSSTTGINYGYTF. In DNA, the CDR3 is TGTGCCAGCAGCAGTACGACAGGGATAAACTATGGCTACACCTTC.

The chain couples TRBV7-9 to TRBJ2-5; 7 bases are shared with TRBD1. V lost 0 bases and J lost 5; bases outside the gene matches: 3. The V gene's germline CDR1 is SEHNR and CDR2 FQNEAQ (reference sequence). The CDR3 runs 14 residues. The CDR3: CASSLAARGETQYF. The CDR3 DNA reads TGTGCCAGCAGCTTAGCGGCCAGGGGGGAGACCCAGTACTTC.

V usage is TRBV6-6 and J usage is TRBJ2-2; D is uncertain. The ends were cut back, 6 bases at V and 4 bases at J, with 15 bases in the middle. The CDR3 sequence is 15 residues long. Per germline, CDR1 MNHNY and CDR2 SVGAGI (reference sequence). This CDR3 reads CASSPQRPSTGELFF. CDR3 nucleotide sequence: TGTGCCAGCAGCCCCCAGAGGCCGTCCACCGGGGAGCTGTTTTTT.

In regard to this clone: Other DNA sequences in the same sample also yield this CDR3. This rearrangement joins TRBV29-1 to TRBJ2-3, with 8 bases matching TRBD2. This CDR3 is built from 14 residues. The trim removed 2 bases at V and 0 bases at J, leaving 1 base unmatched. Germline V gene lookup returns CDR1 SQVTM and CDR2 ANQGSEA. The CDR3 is CSVESSGSTDTQYF. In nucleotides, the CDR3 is TGCAGCGTTGAATCTAGCGGGAGCACAGATACGCAGTATTTT.

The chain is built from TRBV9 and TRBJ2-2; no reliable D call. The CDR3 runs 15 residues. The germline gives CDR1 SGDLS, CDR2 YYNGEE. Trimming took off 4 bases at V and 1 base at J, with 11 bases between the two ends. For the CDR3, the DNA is TGTGCCAGCAGCCTACTTGCAATGAACACCGGGGAGCTGTTTTTT. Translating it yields CASSLLAMNTGELFF.